The sequence of this T cell receptor (beta chain) was determined in a study of T cell responses to AZD1222 COVID-19 vaccine. Study-wide results and limits: Two AZD1222 administrations were followed by greater Spike-specific TCR breadth and depth. No day 14 peak samples; only post-peak repertoires were characterized. Dominant CD4 TCR responses targeted spike regions 160-218 and 743-854. Clonal diversity may have been underestimated, and the donors were mostly white British, with more females than males.

The repertoire was sequenced with immunoSEQ multiplex PCR; TCRdb's copy has only in-frame clones and lacks some. The table includes approximately 190,000 clones, 87% detected once. As to this clone: What it binds is unknown.

This TCR came from an adult in good health. The sequenced sample was peripheral blood, obtained on day 0 of MenACWY control vaccination.

CDR3 nucleotides: TGTGCCAGCAGCCCGGACAGAATAATACAGTACTTC. It codes for CASSPDRIIQYF. The chain joins TRBV14 to TRBJ2-7, with a weak D call TRBD1 (6 bases). The CDR3 has 12 amino acids. Germline loops: CDR1 SGHDN, CDR2 FVKESK. Trimming took off 4 bases at V and 10 bases at J, with 14 bases between the two ends.